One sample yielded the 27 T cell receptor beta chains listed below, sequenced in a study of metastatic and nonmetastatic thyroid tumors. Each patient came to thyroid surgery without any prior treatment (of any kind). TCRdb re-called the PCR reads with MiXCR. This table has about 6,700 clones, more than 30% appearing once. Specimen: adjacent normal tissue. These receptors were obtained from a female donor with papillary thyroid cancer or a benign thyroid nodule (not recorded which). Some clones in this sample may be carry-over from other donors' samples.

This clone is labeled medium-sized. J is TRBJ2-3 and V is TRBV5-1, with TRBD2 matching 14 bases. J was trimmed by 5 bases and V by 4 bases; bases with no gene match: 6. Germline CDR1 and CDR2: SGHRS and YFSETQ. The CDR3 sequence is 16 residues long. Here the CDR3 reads CASSARLAGGRDTQYF. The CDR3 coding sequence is TGCGCCAGCAGCGCTCGACTAGCGGGGGGGAGAGATACGCAGTATTTT.

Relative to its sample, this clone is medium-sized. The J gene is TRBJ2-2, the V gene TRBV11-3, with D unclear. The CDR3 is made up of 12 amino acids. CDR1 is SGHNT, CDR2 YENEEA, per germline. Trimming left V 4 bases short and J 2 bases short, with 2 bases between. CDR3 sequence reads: CASSSNTGELFF. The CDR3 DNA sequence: TGTGCCAGCAGCTCTAACACCGGGGAGCTGTTTTTT.

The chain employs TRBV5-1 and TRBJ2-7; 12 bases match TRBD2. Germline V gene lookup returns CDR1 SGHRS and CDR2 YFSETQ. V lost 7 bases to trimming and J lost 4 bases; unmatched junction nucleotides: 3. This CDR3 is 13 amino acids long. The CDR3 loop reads CASPGLAGYEQYF. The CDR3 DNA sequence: TGCGCCAGCCCGGGACTAGCGGGTTACGAGCAGTACTTC.

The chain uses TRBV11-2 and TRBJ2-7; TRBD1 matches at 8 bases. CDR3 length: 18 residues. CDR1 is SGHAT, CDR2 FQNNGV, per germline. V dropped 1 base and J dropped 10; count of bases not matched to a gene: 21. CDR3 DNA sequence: TGTGCCAGCAGCTTAGGCCGAGGTGGGACAGGTCTTCTCTCCTACCAGTACTTC. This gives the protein CASSLGRGGTGLLSYQYF.

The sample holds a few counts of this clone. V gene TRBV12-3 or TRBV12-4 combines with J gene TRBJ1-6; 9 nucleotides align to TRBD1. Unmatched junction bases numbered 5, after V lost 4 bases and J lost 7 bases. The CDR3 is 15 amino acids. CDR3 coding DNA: TGTGCCAGCAGTTATGCCGGGACAGGGAATTCACCCCTCCACTTT. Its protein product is CASSYAGTGNSPLHF.

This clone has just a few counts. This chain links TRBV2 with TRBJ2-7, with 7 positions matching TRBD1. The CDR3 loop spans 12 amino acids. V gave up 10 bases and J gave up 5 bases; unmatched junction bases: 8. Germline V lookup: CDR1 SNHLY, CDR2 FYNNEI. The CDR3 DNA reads TGTGCCACTTCTTCCGGGACAGACGAGCAGTACTTC. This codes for CATSSGTDEQYF.

CDR3 sequence: CASSGTGGTEAFF. CDR3 coding DNA: TGTGCCAGCAGTGGGACAGGGGGCACTGAAGCTTTCTTT. The chain recombines TRBV6-1 with TRBJ1-1; TRBD1 agrees at 10 bases. The CDR3 runs to 13 residues. Trimming removed 4 bases from V and 4 bases from J; junction bases left unmatched: 0. The germline CDR1 and CDR2 sequences are MNHNS and SASEGT.

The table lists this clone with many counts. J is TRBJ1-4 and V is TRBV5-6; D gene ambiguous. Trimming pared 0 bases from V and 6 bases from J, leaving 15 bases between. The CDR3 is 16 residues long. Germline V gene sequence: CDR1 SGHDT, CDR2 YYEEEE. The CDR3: CASSLAPGPGDEKLFF. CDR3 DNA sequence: TGTGCCAGCAGCTTGGCCCCGGGTCCCGGGGATGAAAAACTGTTTTTT.

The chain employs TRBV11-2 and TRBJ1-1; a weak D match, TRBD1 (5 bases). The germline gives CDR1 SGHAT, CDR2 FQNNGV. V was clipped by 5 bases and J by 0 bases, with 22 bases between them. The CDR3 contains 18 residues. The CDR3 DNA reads TGTGCCAGCAGCCCTCGAGGGGCGATGGGGGGAATGAACACTGAAGCTTTCTTT. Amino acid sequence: CASSPRGAMGGMNTEAFF.

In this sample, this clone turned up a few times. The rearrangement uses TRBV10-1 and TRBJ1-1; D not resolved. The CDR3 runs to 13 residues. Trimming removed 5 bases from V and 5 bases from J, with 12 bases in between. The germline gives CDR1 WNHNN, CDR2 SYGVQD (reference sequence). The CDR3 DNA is TGCGCCAGCAGTCCCCAGGCTAGGACTGAAGCTTTCTTT. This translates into CASSPQARTEAFF.

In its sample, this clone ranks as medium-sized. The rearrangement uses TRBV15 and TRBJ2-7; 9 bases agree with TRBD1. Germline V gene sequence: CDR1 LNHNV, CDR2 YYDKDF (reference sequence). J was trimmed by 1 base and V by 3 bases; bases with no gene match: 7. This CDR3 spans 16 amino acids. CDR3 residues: CATSSAQGARSYEQYF. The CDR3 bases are TGTGCCACCAGCAGCGCACAGGGGGCTAGATCCTACGAGCAGTACTTC.

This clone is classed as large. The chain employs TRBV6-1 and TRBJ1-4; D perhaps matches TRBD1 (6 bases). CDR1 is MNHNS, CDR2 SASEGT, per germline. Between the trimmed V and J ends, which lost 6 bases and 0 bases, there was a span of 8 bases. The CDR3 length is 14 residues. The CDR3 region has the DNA TGTGCCAGCAGCCGACAGGCAACTAATGAAAAACTGTTTTTT. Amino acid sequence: CASSRQATNEKLFF.

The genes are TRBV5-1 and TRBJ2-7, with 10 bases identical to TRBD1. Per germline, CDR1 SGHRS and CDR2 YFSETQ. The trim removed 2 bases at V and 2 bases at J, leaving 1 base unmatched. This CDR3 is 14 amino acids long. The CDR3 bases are TGCGCCAGCAGCTTAGGACAGGGGGCCTACGAGCAGTACTTC. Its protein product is CASSLGQGAYEQYF. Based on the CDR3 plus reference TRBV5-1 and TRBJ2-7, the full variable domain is KAGVTQTPRYLIKTRGQQVTLSCSPISGHRSVSWYQQTPGQGLQFLFEYFSETQRNKGNFPGRFSGRQFSNSRSEMNVSTLELGDSALYLCASSLGQGAYEQYFGPGTRLTVT.

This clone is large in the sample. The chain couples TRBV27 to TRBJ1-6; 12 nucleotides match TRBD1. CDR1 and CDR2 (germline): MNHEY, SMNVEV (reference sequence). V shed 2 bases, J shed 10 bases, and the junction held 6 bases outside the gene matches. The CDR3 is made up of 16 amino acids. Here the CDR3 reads CASSLSRDRGRSPLHF. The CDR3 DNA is TGTGCCAGCAGTTTAAGCCGGGACAGGGGGCGATCACCCCTCCACTTT.

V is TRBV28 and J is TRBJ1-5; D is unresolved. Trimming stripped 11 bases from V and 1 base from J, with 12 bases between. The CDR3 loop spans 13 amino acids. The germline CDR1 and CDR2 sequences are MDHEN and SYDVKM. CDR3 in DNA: TGTGCCGTGGAGGCCGGGAGCAATCAGCCCCAGCATTTT. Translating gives CAVEAGSNQPQHF.

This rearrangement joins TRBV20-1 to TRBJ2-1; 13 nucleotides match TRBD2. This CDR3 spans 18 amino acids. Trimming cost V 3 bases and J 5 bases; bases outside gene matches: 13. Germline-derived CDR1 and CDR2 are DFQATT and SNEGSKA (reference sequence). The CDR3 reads CSASRGELAGGPNNEQFF. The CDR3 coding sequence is TGCAGTGCTAGTAGAGGGGAACTAGCGGGAGGGCCGAACAATGAGCAGTTCTTC.

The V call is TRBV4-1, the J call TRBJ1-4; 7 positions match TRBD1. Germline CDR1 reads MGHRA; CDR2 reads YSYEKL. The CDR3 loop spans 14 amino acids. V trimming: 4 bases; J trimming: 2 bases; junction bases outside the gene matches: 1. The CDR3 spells CASSPGQTNEKLFF. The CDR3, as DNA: TGCGCCAGCAGCCCGGGACAGACTAATGAAAAACTGTTTTTT.

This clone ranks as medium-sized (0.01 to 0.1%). CDR3 residues: CASSLGGNLHYEQYF. In nucleotides, the CDR3 is TGTGCCAGCAGCTTGGGGGGCAACCTACACTACGAGCAGTACTTC. This sequence joins TRBV7-8 and TRBJ2-7; D is perhaps TRBD1 or TRBD2 (6 bases each). V lost 3 bases to trimming and J lost 3 bases, with 15 bases between them. Germline lookup yields CDR1 SGHVS and CDR2 FQNEAQ. The CDR3 covers 15 residues.

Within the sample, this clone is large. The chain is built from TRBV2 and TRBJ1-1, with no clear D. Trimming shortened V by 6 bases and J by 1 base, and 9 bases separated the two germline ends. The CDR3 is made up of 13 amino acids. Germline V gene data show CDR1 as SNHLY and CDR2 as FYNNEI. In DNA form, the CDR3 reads TGTGCCAGCAGCGCCTACGAGAACACTGAAGCTTTCTTT. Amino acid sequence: CASSAYENTEAFF.

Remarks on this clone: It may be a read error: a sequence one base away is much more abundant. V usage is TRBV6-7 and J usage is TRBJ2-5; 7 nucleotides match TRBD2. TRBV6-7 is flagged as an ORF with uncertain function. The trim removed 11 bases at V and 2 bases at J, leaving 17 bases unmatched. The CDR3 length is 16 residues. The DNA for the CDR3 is TGTGCCGGCACCGGACGGTGGAGGGAGGGTCAAGAGACCCAGTACTTC. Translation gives CAGTGRWREGQETQYF.

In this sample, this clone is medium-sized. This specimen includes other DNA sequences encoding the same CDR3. The CDR3 reads CASSPGQADTDTQYF. The CDR3, as DNA: TGTGCCAGCAGCCCCGGACAGGCGGACACAGATACGCAGTATTTT. This rearrangement joins TRBV7-2 to TRBJ2-3, with 7 positions matching TRBD1. Germline CDR1 is SGHTA and CDR2 is FQGNSA. Trimming took 5 bases from V and 2 from J; bases not matched to a gene: 7. The CDR3 covers 15 residues.

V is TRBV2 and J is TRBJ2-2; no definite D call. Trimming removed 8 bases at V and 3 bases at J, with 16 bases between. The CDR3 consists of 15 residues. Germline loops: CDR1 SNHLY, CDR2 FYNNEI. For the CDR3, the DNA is TGTGCCAGCCGAAGAGTGCCCCAGGACACCGGGGAGCTGTTTTTT. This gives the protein CASRRVPQDTGELFF.

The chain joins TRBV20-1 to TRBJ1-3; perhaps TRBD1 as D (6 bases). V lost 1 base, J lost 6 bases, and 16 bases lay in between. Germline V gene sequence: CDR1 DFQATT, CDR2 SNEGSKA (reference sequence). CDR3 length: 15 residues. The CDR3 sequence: CSARASTGTINTIYF. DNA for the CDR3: TGCAGTGCTAGAGCCTCGACAGGAACTATAAACACCATATATTTT.

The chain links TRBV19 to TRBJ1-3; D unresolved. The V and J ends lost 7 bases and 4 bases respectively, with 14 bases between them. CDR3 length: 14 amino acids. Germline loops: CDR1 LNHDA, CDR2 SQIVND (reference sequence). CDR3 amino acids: CASMERAVGNTIYF. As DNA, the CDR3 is TGTGCCAGTATGGAGCGGGCAGTAGGAAACACCATATATTTT.

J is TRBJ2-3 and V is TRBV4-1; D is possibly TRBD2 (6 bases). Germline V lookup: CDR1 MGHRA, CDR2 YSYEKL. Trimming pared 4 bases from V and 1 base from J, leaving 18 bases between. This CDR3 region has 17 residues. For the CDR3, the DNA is TGCGCCAGCAGCCTAACCGGGACTCCCGTCGGCACAGATACGCAGTATTTT. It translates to CASSLTGTPVGTDTQYF.

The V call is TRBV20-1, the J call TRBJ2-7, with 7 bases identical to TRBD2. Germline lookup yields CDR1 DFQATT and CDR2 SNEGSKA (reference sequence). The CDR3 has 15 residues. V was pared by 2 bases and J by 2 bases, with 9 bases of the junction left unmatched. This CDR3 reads CSARKGLAAAYEQYF. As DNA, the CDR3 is TGCAGTGCTAGAAAGGGGCTAGCGGCAGCCTACGAGCAGTACTTC.

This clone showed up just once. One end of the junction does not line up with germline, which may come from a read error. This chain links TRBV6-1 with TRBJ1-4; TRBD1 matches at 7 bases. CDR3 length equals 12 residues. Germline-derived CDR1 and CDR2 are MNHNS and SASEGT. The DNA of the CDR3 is TGTGCCATCAGAGAAGCAGGGGGGAAACTGTGTTTT. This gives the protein CAIREAGGKLCF.